This T cell receptor beta chain was sequenced for a study of T-cell memory formation after mild COVID-19. 5'RACE primed from the constant segment yielded TCR alpha and TCR beta cDNA libraries bearing sample barcodes and UMIs. MiXCR, run by TCRdb on the 5' RACE reads, gives a single entry per CDR3 protein. The sample consists of 350,000 to 500,000 distinct CDR3 sequences, 15% to 20% of them appearing once. This clonotype came up many times. Antigen unknown. Regarding the study as a whole: Contracting clones localized mainly to CM and EM when CD4+ and mainly to EMRA when CD8+.

This CDR3 comprises 15 residues. Per germline, CDR1 SGHRS and CDR2 YFSETQ. With 2 bases removed from V and 0 bases from J, the gap between germline ends came to 9 bases. Sequencing was carried out using PBMCs or a T cell subset sorted from them (not recorded which). The chain employs TRBV5-1 and TRBJ2-1; no clear D. This TCR was recovered from a man aged 18 to 35 who had mild COVID-19 (a few samples of this study predate the infection). Cell type and time point are not known. CDR3 sequence: CASSLDLSSYNEQFF. The CDR3 DNA is TGCGCCAGCAGCTTAGACCTGAGCTCCTACAATGAGCAGTTCTTC. Complete variable domain (other parts from reference TRBV5-1 and TRBJ2-1): KAGVTQTPRYLIKTRGQQVTLSCSPISGHRSVSWYQQTPGQGLQFLFEYFSETQRNKGNFPGRFSGRQFSNSRSEMNVSTLELGDSALYLCASSLDLSSYNEQFFGPGTRLTVL.